This is a list of T cell receptor beta chains from one sample in a study of cytomegalovirus exposure and HLA in healthy donors. Clones were sequenced by immunoSEQ multiplex PCR, and TCRdb holds only the in-frame ones, with some missing. This listing includes about 50,000 clones. The sample consisted of PBMCs. These receptors originate from a woman aged 55-75 years in good health and CMV-seropositive. CDR3s include the opening cysteine and the closing phenylalanine or tryptophan. The order of the fields is V gene, D gene, J gene, CDR3 DNA, CDR3 protein. D genes are given only for firm matches.

>TRBV5-1|.|TRBJ2-7
TGCGCCAGCAGGCTGGGGGGTGCCTACGAGCAGTACTTC
CASRLGGAYEQYF
>TRBV2|.|TRBJ2-5
TGTGCCAGCAGCGCCGGGACAAACCAAGAGACCCAGTACTTC
CASSAGTNQETQYF
>TRBV5-4|.|TRBJ1-4
TGTGCCAGCAGCTGGGGGCGGACGGATGAAAAACTGTTTTTT
CASSWGRTDEKLFF
>TRBV10-1|TRBD1|TRBJ1-1
TGCGCCAGCAGGTCCGGGACAGAGAACACTGAAGCTTTCTTT
CASRSGTENTEAFF
>TRBV16|.|TRBJ1-2
TGTGCCAGCAGTGAGAGGGTCTATGGCTACACCTTC
CASSERVYGYTF
>TRBV11-3|TRBD2|TRBJ2-5
TGTGCCAGCAGCGTCGGGACTAGCGGGGGGCAGGAGACCCAGTACTTC
CASSVGTSGGQETQYF
>TRBV18|.|TRBJ2-5
TGTGCCAGCTCCCCTACCCAAGAGACCCAGTACTTC
CASSPTQETQYF
>TRBV7-2|TRBD1|TRBJ2-1
TGTGCCAGCAGCAACAGACAGGGGGCCTACAATGAGCAGTTCTTC
CASSNRQGAYNEQFF
>TRBV10-1|TRBD2|TRBJ2-1
TGCGCCAGCAGAACAAGGACTAGCGGGGGCCACAGCTCCTACAATGAGCAGTTCTTC
CASRTRTSGGHSSYNEQFF
>TRBV15|TRBD1|TRBJ1-5
TGTGCCACCAGCCCCACAGCCGACAGGGACCAGCACCAGCATTTT
CATSPTADRDQHQHF
>TRBV19|.|TRBJ1-2
TGTGCCAGTAGTGCCTCGGAAACAGGGACCTATGGCTACACCTTC
CASSASETGTYGYTF
>TRBV2|TRBD2|TRBJ2-3
TGTGCCAGCAGTCCCCCCCCCGGACTAGCGGGGGGCCCAAGCACAGATACGCAGTATTTT
CASSPPPGLAGGPSTDTQYF
>TRBV9|.|TRBJ1-1
TGTGCCAGCAGCGTAGTCGGGCAGGGCCGAACTGAAGCTTTCTTT
CASSVVGQGRTEAFF
>TRBV15|.|TRBJ2-4
TGTGCCACCAGCAGCCCTATGATAGCCAAAAACATTCAGTACTTC
CATSSPMIAKNIQYF
>TRBV1|.|TRBJ2-7
TGCACCAGCAGCCAAGGGACAGGCCCCCGACTCTGCGAGCAGTACTTC
CTSSQGTGPRLCEQYF
>TRBV7-9|.|TRBJ1-1
TGTGCCAGCAGCTTAGTCGACAGCAACACTGAAGCTTTCTTT
CASSLVDSNTEAFF
>TRBV18|TRBD1|TRBJ1-6
TGTGCCAGCTCTCCGACGGGACAGTCCGAACCCCTCCACTTT
CASSPTGQSEPLHF
>TRBV10-3|.|TRBJ1-6
TGTGCCATCAGGGCGGATAATTCACCCCTCCACTTT
CAIRADNSPLHF
>TRBV19|.|TRBJ2-7
TGTGCCAGTAGTGTAAGTAGTATCTCCTACGAGCAGTACTTC
CASSVSSISYEQYF
>TRBV5-1|.|TRBJ1-6
TGCGCCAGCAGCTTGGGACAGTCCGGGAATTCACCCCTCCACTTT
CASSLGQSGNSPLHF
>TRBV11-3|TRBD1|TRBJ2-7
TGTGCCAGCAGCTTCGAGCCAGGGGGTTTGTACGAGCAGTACTTC
CASSFEPGGLYEQYF
>TRBV11-3|TRBD1|TRBJ2-1
TGTGCCAGCAGCTCAGGGACAGGGGGTGATAATGAGCAGTTCTTC
CASSSGTGGDNEQFF
>TRBV6-5|TRBD1|TRBJ1-1
TGTGCCAGCAGTTACGCAAATCAGGGGGCCACTGAAGCTTTCTTT
CASSYANQGATEAFF
>TRBV7-9|TRBD2|TRBJ2-1
TGTGCCAGCAGCAATTGGCAGGGACTAGCTTACAATGAGCAGTTCTTC
CASSNWQGLAYNEQFF
>TRBV6-5|TRBD1|TRBJ1-2
TGTGCCAGCAGTTACTTCGGACAGGAGATCAACTATGGCTACACCTTC
CASSYFGQEINYGYTF
>TRBV15|TRBD1|TRBJ2-1
TGTGCCACCAGCTGGGGGACAGGTTCGTACAATGAGCAGTTCTTC
CATSWGTGSYNEQFF
>TRBV10-1|TRBD1|TRBJ1-1
TGCGCCAGCGGACAGGGCCGGGACACTGAAGCTTTCTTT
CASGQGRDTEAFF
>TRBV6-1|.|TRBJ2-3
TGTGAGGTACGCGGGAGCACAGATACGCAGTATTTT
CEVRGSTDTQYF
>TRBV25-1|TRBD1|TRBJ1-6
TGTGCCAGCAGTCCCCGGACAGGGTTAAATTCACCCCTCCACTTT
CASSPRTGLNSPLHF
>TRBV27|.|TRBJ1-1
TGTGCCAGCAGACTGACAGTGAACACTGAAGCTTTCTTT
CASRLTVNTEAFF
>TRBV5-1|TRBD2|TRBJ2-7
TGCGCCAGCAGACGTCTAGCGGATGCCTACGAGCAGTACTTC
CASRRLADAYEQYF
>TRBV7-9|TRBD1|TRBJ1-6
TGTGCCAGCAGCTCGGGACAGGGAGTAAGGACCCTCCACTTT
CASSSGQGVRTLHF
>TRBV6-5|.|TRBJ1-2
TGTGCCAGCAGTTCGGGGTCTAACTATGGCTACACCTTC
CASSSGSNYGYTF
>TRBV7-9|TRBD1|TRBJ1-4
TGTGCCAGCAGCTTTGACAGGGTCGGTGAAAAACTGTTTTTT
CASSFDRVGEKLFF
>TRBV7-2|TRBD1|TRBJ1-2
TGTGCCAGCAGCCCTCAGGACAGGGGAATAACGGGCGCCTTC
CASSPQDRGITGAF
>TRBV6-5|.|TRBJ1-3
TGTGCCGCTCTTAAGGCGGGCCCTGGAAACACCATATATTTT
CAALKAGPGNTIYF
>TRBV10-2|.|TRBJ1-6
TGCGCCAGCAGTGCCAGGGGAGATAATTCACCCCTCCACTTT
CASSARGDNSPLHF
>TRBV7-2|.|TRBJ1-1
TGTGCCAGCAGCTTAGGGGCAGGGCACCCCGAAGCTTTCTTT
CASSLGAGHPEAFF
>TRBV7-7|.|TRBJ2-3
TGTGCTAGCAGCTTAGGGAATTTAAGGGGGAACACAGATACGCAGTATTTT
CASSLGNLRGNTDTQYF
>TRBV6-1|.|TRBJ1-6
TGTGCCAGCAGTGACCCGTCACCCCTCCACTTT
CASSDPSPLHF
>TRBV6-4|.|TRBJ1-1
TGTGCCAGCAGTGACCAGTGGAACACTGAAGCTTTCTTT
CASSDQWNTEAFF
>TRBV28|.|TRBJ1-4
TGTGCCAGCAGTTTAACGGTTGAAAAACTGTTTTTT
CASSLTVEKLFF
>TRBV6-4|.|TRBJ1-2
TGTGCCAGCAGTGGTCCGGGGGGCTATGGCTACACCTTC
CASSGPGGYGYTF
>TRBV4-3|TRBD1|TRBJ1-5
TGCGCCAGCAGCCAAGCTCGAGACAGGGGTCAGCCCCAGCATTTT
CASSQARDRGQPQHF
>TRBV7-6|.|TRBJ2-7
TGTGCCAGCAGCTTAGCGGAGTGGGAGAGGGCCTCCTACGAGCAGTACTTC
CASSLAEWERASYEQYF
>TRBV6-1|TRBD1|TRBJ2-7
TGTGCCAGCAGCTCCGGGACAGGGAATTCCTACGAGCAGTACTTC
CASSSGTGNSYEQYF
>TRBV6-1|.|TRBJ1-3
TGTGCCAGCAGCGGACAGTGGAATGGAAACACCATATATTTT
CASSGQWNGNTIYF
>TRBV5-6|.|TRBJ2-7
TGTGCCAGCAGCTTGTTCCCCACCAGCGCCTACGAGCAGTACTTC
CASSLFPTSAYEQYF
>TRBV5-1|TRBD1|TRBJ1-4
TGCGCCAGCAGCTTGGGGGGACAGGGATGGGAAAAACTGTTTTTT
CASSLGGQGWEKLFF
>TRBV4-1|TRBD1|TRBJ2-1
TGCGCCAGCAGCCCGACGATACAGGGGGCCTCCGACAATGAGCAGTTCTTC
CASSPTIQGASDNEQFF
>TRBV29-1|.|TRBJ2-1
TGCAGCGTTGATCCCTCGAATGAGCAGTTCTTC
CSVDPSNEQFF
>TRBV29-1|TRBD2|TRBJ2-3
TGCAGCGGGGGGGGAGCGGGGGCCGGCACAGATACGCAGTATTTT
CSGGGAGAGTDTQYF
>TRBV21-1|.|TRBJ2-3
TGTGCCAGCAGTTCCTTAGGGGGCGAGACAGATACGCAGTATTTT
CASSSLGGETDTQYF
>TRBV27|TRBD1|TRBJ1-2
TGTGCCAGCAGTCCGACAGGGGGGCATCTCCTATTGGGCTACACCTTC
CASSPTGGHLLLGYTF
>TRBV25-1|.|TRBJ1-3
TGTGCCAGCAGTGTAGTATCTGGAAACACCATATATTTT
CASSVVSGNTIYF